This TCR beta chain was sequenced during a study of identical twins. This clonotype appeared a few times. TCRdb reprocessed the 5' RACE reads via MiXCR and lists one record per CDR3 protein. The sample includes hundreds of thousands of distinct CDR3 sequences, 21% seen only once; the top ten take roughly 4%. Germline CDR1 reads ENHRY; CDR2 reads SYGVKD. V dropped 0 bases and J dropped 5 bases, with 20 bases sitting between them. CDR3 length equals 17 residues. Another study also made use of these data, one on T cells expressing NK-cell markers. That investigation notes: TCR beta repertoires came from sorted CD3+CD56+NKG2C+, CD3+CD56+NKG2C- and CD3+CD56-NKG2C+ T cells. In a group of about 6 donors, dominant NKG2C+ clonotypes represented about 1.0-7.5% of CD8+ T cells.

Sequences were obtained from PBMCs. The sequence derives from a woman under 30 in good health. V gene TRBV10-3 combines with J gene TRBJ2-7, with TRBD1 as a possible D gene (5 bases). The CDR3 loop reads CAISESGPEQGGHEQYF. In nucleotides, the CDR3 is TGTGCCATCAGTGAGTCCGGCCCGGAGCAGGGCGGCCACGAGCAGTACTTC.